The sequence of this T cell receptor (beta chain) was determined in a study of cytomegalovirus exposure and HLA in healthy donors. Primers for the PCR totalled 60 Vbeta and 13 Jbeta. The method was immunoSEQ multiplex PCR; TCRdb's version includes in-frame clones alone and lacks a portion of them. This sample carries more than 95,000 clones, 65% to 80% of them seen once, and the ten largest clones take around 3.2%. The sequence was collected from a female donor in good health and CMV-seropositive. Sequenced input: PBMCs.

The CDR3 DNA follows: TGTGCCAGTAGTATAAGCAGGGCTAGCACAGATACGCAGTATTTT. Residues: CASSISRASTDTQYF. This chain joins TRBV19 and TRBJ2-3; TRBD1 is a possible D gene (5 bases). The germline V and J ends were trimmed by 2 bases and 0 bases, with 9 bases remaining between them. This CDR3 has 15 residues. Germline CDR1 reads LNHDA; CDR2 reads SQIVND (reference sequence).